Presented here are 6 T cell receptor beta chains from one specimen sequenced in a study of neurological immune-mediated disorders. From the 5' RACE reads, TCRdb called clonotypes with MiXCR, one entry per CDR3 protein. Altogether 78,000 or so distinct CDR3 sequences are present, less than 5.5% being singletons, with the ten largest covering around 2.3%. The sequencing input was PBMCs. These receptors were obtained from a woman aged 30 to 39 with multiple sclerosis.

The genes are TRBV6-1 and TRBJ2-3; D is possibly TRBD2 (6 bases). The V and J ends lost 4 bases and 0 bases respectively, with 14 bases between them. Germline CDR1 MNHNS, CDR2 SASEGT. This CDR3 is 16 amino acids long. Here the CDR3 reads CASSVLGGPSTDTQYF. The CDR3 DNA sequence: TGTGCCAGCAGTGTCCTGGGGGGACCTAGCACAGATACGCAGTATTTT.

This clonotype was found a few times. CDR3 amino acids: CSARQGANNEQFF. DNA for the CDR3: TGCAGCGCTAGACAGGGGGCAAACAATGAGCAGTTCTTC. The chain carries TRBV29-1 and TRBJ2-1, with 10 bases identical to TRBD1. The CDR3 loop spans 13 amino acids. The germline CDR1 and CDR2 sequences are SQVTM and ANQGSEA. V shed 7 bases and J 5 bases; nucleotides not matched to a gene: 5.

The table lists this clonotype with a few counts. The chain employs TRBV5-1 and TRBJ2-2; the D is unclear. This CDR3 region has 15 residues. Germline loops: CDR1 SGHRS, CDR2 YFSETQ. V was pared by 0 bases and J by 3 bases, with 9 bases between. The CDR3 is CASSLEARYTGELFF. CDR3 coding DNA: TGCGCCAGCAGCTTGGAAGCCAGATACACCGGGGAGCTGTTTTTT.

This clonotype was detected many times. This chain uses TRBV7-6 with TRBJ1-3; 7 nucleotides align to TRBD1. V lost 5 bases and J lost 3; bases outside the gene matches: 10. Germline V gives CDR1 SGHVS, CDR2 FNYEAQ. The CDR3 is 16 amino acids. The CDR3 protein is CASSLTLAGGGNTIYF. CDR3 sequence (DNA): TGTGCCAGCAGCCTGACGTTGGCAGGGGGTGGAAACACCATATATTTT. The full variable domain, completed using reference TRBV7-6 and TRBJ1-3, is GAGVSQSPRYKVTKRGQDVALRCDPISGHVSLYWYRQALGQGPEFLTYFNYEAQQDKSGLPNDRFSAERPEGSISTLTIQRTEQRDSAMYRCASSLTLAGGGNTIYFGEGSWLTVV.

This clonotype was recorded many times. The chain joins TRBV20-1 to TRBJ2-6; D might be TRBD1 (7 bases). Trimming removed 3 bases from V and 3 bases from J, with 9 bases in between. The germline V gene encodes CDR1 DFQATT and CDR2 SNEGSKA (reference sequence). CDR3 length: 14 residues. CDR3 sequence reads: CSARQGGGANVLTF. The CDR3, as DNA: TGCAGTGCTAGGCAGGGGGGTGGGGCCAACGTCCTGACTTTC.

This clonotype was seen many times. This rearrangement joins TRBV20-1 to TRBJ1-1; D not certain. The V end lost 3 bases, the J end lost 11 bases, and 25 bases lay between the germline ends. In germline, CDR1 is DFQATT, CDR2 SNEGSKA (reference sequence). The CDR3 is made up of 15 amino acids. Here the CDR3 DNA reads TGCAGTGCTAGCTCGGTGTCGAGCACCTTACCGGCCGCTTTCTTT. Its protein product is CSASSVSSTLPAAFF.